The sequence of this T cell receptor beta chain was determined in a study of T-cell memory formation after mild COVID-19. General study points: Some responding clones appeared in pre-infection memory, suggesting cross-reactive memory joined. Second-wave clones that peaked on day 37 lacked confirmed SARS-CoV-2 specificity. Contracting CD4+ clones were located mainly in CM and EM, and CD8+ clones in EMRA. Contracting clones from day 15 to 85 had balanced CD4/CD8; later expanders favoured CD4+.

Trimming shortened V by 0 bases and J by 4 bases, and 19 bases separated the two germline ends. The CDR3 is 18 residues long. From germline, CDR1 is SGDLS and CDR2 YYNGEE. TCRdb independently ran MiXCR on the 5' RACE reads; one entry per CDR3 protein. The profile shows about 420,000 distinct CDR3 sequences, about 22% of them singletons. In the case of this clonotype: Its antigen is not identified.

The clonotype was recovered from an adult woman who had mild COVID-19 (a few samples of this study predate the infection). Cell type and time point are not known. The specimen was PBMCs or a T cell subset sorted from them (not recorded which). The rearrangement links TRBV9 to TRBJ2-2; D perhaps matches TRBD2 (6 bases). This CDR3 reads CASSVDHLGEERTGELFF. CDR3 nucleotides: TGTGCCAGCAGCGTAGATCACTTGGGGGAGGAGCGCACCGGGGAGCTGTTTTTT.